This is a list of T cell receptor beta chains from one sample in a study of blood T cell repertoires in COVID-19. The table came from immunoSEQ multiplex PCR; TCRdb's copy has only in-frame clones and leaves some out. The repertoire holds 97,000 or so clones, with approximately 82% as singletons. The sequenced sample consisted of peripheral blood. These TCRs come from a man in his 60s with active or convalescent COVID-19. Each CDR3 is given with its conserved first and last residue. A D gene is named only where the DNA matches it firmly. Only part of the rows carry a size: once, few, many, or a class if the clone is expanded.

TRBJ2-1 TRBV3-1/TRBV3-2 TRBD2 . TGTGCCAGCAGCCAAGATATAGAACTAGCGGGAGGGCCAAGGGGTGAGCAGTTCTTC CASSQDIELAGGPRGEQFF
TRBJ1-4 TRBV5-1 TRBD1 few TGCGCCAGCAGCTGGGGACAGGGAGTCACTAATGAAAAACTGTTTTTT CASSWGQGVTNEKLFF
TRBJ2-7 TRBV5-1 TRBD2 . TGCGCCAGCAGCCCCAGGGCTAGCGGGGTTCGCGAGCAGTACTTC CASSPRASGVREQYF
TRBJ1-2 TRBV6-5 . . TGTGCCAGCAGTTACAGCCGGGCAGGGGCGGATGGCTACACCTTC CASSYSRAGADGYTF
TRBJ2-6 TRBV7-8 . few TGTGCCAGCAGCTTAGCTCGCAACGTCCTGACTTTC CASSLARNVLTF
TRBJ2-2 TRBV21-1 . few TGTGCCAGCCCGGGACAGGGAACCGGGGAGCTGTTTTTT CASPGQGTGELFF
TRBJ2-3 TRBV30 . . TGTGCCTGGAGTGTCCGACTCCGGGATACGCAGTATTTT CAWSVRLRDTQYF
TRBJ2-2 TRBV21-1 . . TGTGCCAGCAGCAAAGAAAAGCGAGCGAACACCGGGGAGCTGTTTTTT CASSKEKRANTGELFF
TRBJ1-5 TRBV11-2 . . TGTGCCAGCAGCTTAGGGAGGAGCGGGAGCAATCAGCCCCAGCATTTT CASSLGRSGSNQPQHF
TRBJ1-2 TRBV5-5 . . TGTGCCAGCAGCTCATCTTTTCAGGGGTACTATGGCTACACCTTC CASSSSFQGYYGYTF
TRBJ1-1 TRBV27 . . TGTGCCAGCAGTTTCTCCTTGAACACTGAAGCTTTCTTT CASSFSLNTEAFF
TRBJ2-3 TRBV28 TRBD2 once TGTGCCAGCAGTTTGGTTACTAGCGGGACAGATACGCAGTATTTT CASSLVTSGTDTQYF
TRBJ1-2 TRBV7-9 . . TGTGCCAGCAGCTTAGGAGGCAGTCACTATGGCTACACCTTC CASSLGGSHYGYTF
TRBJ1-6 TRBV4-1 . . TGCGCCAGCAGCCAAGATTCCACAGGACCTAATTCACCCCTCCACTTT CASSQDSTGPNSPLHF
TRBJ2-7 TRBV5-4 . . TGTGCCAGCAGCCCAATTCACGGGACGGGAGATTACGAGCAGTACTTC CASSPIHGTGDYEQYF
TRBJ1-2 TRBV11-2 . . TGTGCCAGCAGCTTAGCCCCAAAGGGGTCTAACTATGGCTACACCTTC CASSLAPKGSNYGYTF